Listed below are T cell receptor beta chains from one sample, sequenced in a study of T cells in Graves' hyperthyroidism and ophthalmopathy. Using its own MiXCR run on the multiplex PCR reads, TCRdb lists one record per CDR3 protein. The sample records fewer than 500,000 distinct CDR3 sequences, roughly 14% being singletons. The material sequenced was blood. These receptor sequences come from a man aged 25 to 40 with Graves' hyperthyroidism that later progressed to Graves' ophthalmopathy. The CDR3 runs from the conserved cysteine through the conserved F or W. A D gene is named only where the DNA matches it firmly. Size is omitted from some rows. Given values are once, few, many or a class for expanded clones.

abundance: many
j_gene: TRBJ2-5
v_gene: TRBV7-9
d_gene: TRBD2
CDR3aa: CASSPLRGLVMGTQYF
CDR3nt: TGTGCCAGCAGCCCCCTCCGGGGACTAGTGATGGGGACCCAGTACTTC

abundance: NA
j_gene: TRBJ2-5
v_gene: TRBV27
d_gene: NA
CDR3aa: CASSFIGGPGETQYF
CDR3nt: TGTGCCAGCAGTTTCATCGGGGGGCCGGGAGAGACCCAGTACTTC

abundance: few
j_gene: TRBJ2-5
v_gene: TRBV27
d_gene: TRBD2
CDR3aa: CASSLSVSGGGTQYF
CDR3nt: TGTGCCAGCAGTTTATCGGTTAGCGGGGGGGGGACCCAGTACTTC

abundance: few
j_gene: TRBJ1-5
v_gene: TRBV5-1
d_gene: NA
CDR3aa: CASREGTNSNQPQHF
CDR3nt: TGCGCCAGCAGAGAAGGGACGAATAGCAATCAGCCCCAGCATTTT

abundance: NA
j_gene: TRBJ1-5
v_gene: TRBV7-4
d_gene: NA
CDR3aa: CASSHRADSHSNQPQHF
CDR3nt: TGTGCCAGCAGCCACCGCGCGGACAGTCATAGCAATCAGCCCCAGCATTTT

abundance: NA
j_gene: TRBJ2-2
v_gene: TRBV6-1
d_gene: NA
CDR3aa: CASSAQGGTGELFF
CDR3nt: TGTGCCAGCAGTGCTCAGGGTGGCACCGGGGAGCTGTTTTTT

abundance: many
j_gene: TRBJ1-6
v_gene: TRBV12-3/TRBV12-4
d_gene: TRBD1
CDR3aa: CASSLQGDPSPLHF
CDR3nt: TGTGCCAGCAGCCTCCAGGGGGATCCTTCACCCCTCCACTTT

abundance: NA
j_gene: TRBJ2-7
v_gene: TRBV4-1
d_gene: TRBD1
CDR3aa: CASSQRDRGDYEQYF
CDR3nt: TGCGCCAGCAGCCAACGGGACAGGGGAGACTACGAGCAGTACTTC

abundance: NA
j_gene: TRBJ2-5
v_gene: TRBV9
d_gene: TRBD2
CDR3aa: CASSVSGGYQETQYF
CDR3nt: TGTGCCAGCAGCGTCAGCGGGGGGTACCAAGAGACCCAGTACTTC

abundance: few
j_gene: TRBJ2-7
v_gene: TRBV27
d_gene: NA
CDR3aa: CASGLQGSYEQYF
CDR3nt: TGTGCCAGCGGACTACAGGGCTCCTACGAGCAGTACTTC

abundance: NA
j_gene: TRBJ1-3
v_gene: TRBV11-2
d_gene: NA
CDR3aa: CASSWETYSGNTIYF
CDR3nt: TGTGCCAGCAGCTGGGAGACATACTCTGGAAACACCATATATTTT

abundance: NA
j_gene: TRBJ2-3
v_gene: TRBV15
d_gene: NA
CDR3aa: CATGRGTTDTQYF
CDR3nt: TGTGCCACCGGTCGGGGGACCACAGATACGCAGTATTTT

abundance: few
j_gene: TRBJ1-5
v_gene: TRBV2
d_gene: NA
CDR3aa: CASGIRNQPQHF
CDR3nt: TGTGCCAGCGGGATCCGCAATCAGCCCCAGCATTTT

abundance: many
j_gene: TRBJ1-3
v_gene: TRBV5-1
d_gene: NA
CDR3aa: CASSPRGERHSGNTIYF
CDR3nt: TGCGCCAGCAGCCCCCGCGGTGAACGGCACTCTGGAAACACCATATATTTT

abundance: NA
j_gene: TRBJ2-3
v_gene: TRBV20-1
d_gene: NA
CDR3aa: CSARLGNNPTDTQYF
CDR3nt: TGCAGTGCTAGACTGGGGAACAACCCCACAGATACGCAGTATTTT

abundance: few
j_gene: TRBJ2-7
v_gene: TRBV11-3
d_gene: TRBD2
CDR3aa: CASSLAGRGVPYEQYF
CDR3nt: TGTGCCAGCAGCTTAGCCGGGCGGGGGGTACCCTACGAGCAGTACTTC

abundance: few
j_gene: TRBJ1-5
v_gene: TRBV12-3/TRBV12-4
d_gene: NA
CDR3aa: CASRPTGRNQPQHF
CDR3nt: TGTGCCAGCAGACCCACAGGTCGCAATCAGCCCCAGCATTTT

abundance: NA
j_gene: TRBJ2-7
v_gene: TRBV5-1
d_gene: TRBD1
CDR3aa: CASSPRTGQTYEQYF
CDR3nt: TGCGCCAGCAGCCCTCGGACAGGGCAAACCTACGAGCAGTACTTC

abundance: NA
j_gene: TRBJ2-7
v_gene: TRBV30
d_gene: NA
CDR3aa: CAWSLSRDEQYF
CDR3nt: TGTGCCTGGAGTCTGTCCCGGGACGAGCAGTACTTC

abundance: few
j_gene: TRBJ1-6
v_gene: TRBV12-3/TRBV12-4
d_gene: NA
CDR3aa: CASSLTTYNSPLHF
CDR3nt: TGTGCCAGCAGTTTAACGACCTATAATTCACCCCTCCACTTT

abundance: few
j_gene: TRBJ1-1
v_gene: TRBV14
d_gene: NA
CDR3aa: CASSQDFPTAAFF
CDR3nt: TGTGCCAGCAGCCAAGATTTTCCAACAGCAGCTTTCTTT

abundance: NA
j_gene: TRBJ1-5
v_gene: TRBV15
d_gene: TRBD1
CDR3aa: CATSKGQHNQPQHF
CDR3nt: TGTGCCACCAGCAAGGGACAGCACAATCAGCCCCAGCATTTT

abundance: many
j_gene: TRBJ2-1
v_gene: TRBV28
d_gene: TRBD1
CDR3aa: CASRQGQDAYNEQFF
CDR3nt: TGTGCCAGCAGGCAGGGACAGGACGCCTACAATGAGCAGTTCTTC

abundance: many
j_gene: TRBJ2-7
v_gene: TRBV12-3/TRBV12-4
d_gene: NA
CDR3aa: CASSERQEAYEQYF
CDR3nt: TGTGCCAGCAGTGAGAGACAGGAGGCGTACGAGCAGTACTTC

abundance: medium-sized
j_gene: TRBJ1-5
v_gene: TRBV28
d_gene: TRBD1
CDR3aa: CASSLLEGQFGQPQHF
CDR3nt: TGTGCCAGCAGTTTACTAGAGGGACAGTTTGGACAGCCCCAGCATTTT

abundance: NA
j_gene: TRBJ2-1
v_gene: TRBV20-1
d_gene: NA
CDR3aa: CSATRGEGLHNEQFF
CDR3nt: TGCAGTGCTACCCGTGGAGAGGGGCTGCACAATGAGCAGTTCTTC

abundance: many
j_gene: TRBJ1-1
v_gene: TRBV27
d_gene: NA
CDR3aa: CASSLNPRPGLEAAFF
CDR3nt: TGTGCCAGCAGTTTAAACCCTAGACCGGGATTGGAAGCGGCTTTCTTT

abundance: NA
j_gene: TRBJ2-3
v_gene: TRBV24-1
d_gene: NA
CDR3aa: CATSDYGPTGADTQYF
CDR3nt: TGTGCCACCAGTGATTATGGCCCCACGGGGGCAGATACGCAGTATTTT

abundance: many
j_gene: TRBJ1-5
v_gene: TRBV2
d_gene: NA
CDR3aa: CASRGDGYSNQPQHF
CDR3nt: TGTGCCAGCAGAGGGGACGGTTATAGCAATCAGCCCCAGCATTTT

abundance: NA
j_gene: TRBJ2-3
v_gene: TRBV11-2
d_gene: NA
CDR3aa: CASSFLTVSDTQYF
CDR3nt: TGTGCCAGCAGCTTTCTCACTGTTTCGGATACGCAGTATTTT

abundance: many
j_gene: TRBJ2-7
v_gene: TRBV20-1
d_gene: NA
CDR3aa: CSASSGGGYEQYF
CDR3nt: TGCAGTGCTAGTTCGGGGGGCGGGTACGAGCAGTACTTC

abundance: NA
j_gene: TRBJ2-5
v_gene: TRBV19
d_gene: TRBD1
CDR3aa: CASSIGARGRETQYF
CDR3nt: TGTGCCAGTAGTATTGGCGCCAGGGGGAGAGAGACCCAGTACTTC

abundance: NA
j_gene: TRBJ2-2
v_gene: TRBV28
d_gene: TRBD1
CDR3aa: CASSSGQFLVGELFF
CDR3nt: TGTGCCAGCAGTTCGGGACAGTTTCTCGTCGGGGAGCTGTTTTTT

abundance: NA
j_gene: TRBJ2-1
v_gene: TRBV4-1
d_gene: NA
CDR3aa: CASSQDLRAEQFF
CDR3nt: TGCGCCAGCAGCCAAGATCTCCGAGCTGAGCAGTTCTTC

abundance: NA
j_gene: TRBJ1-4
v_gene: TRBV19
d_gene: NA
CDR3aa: CASTRTDFDEKLFF
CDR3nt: TGTGCCAGTACCCGGACAGACTTCGACGAAAAACTGTTTTTT

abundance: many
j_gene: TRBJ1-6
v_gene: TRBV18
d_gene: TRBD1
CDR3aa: CASSPGQGDSLHF
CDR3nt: TGTGCCAGCTCACCGGGACAGGGAGATTCCCTCCACTTT

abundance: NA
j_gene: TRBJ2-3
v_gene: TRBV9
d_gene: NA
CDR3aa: CASSVTAKHTDTQYF
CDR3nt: TGTGCCAGCAGCGTAACAGCCAAGCACACAGATACGCAGTATTTT

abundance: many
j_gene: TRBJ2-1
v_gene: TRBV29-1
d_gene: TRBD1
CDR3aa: CSVEGTGAYNEQFF
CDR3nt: TGCAGCGTTGAAGGGACAGGAGCCTACAATGAGCAGTTCTTC

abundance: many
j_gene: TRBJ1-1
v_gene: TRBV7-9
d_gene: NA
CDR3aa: CASSLPEGMNTEAFF
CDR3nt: TGTGCCAGCAGCTTACCCGAGGGTATGAACACTGAAGCTTTCTTT

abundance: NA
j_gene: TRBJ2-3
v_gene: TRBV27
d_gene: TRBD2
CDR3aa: CASSLKASASGVRGTDTQYF
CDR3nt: TGTGCCAGCAGTTTGAAAGCGTCGGCTAGCGGGGTTAGGGGCACAGATACGCAGTATTTT

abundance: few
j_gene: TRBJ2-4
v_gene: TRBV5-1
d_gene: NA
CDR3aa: CASSLGGDGNIQYF
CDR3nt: TGCGCCAGCAGCTTGGGTGGGGACGGAAACATTCAGTACTTC

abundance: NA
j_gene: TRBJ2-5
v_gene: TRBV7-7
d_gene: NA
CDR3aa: CASSLEGFLGETQYF
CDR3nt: TGTGCCAGCAGCTTAGAAGGGTTTCTTGGGGAGACCCAGTACTTC

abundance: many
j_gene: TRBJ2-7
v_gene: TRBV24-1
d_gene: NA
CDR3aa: CATSDSDYEQYF
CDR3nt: TGTGCCACCAGTGATTCAGACTACGAGCAGTACTTC

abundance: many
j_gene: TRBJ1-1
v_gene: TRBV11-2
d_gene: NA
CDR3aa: CASSLGAQVVSAFF
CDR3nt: TGTGCCAGCAGCTTAGGAGCGCAGGTCGTGTCGGCTTTCTTT

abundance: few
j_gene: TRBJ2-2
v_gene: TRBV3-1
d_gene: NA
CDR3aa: CASTLQGELFF
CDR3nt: TGTGCCAGCACCCTACAGGGGGAGCTGTTTTTT

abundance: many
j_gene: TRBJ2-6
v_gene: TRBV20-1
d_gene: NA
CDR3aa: CSISGANVLTF
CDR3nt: TGCAGTATCTCTGGGGCCAACGTCCTGACTTTC

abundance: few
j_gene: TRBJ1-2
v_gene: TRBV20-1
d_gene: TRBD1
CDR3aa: CSARVQRDRGAYGYTF
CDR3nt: TGCAGTGCTAGGGTACAAAGGGACAGGGGTGCATATGGCTACACCTTC

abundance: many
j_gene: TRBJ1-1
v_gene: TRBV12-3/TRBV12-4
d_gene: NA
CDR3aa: CASSLTDSPTEAFF
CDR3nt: TGTGCCAGCAGTCTAACCGACAGCCCCACTGAAGCTTTCTTT

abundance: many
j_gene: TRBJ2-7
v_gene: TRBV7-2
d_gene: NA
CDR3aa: CASSLGGSTTYEQYF
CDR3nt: TGTGCCAGCAGCTTAGGGGGGTCCACCACCTACGAGCAGTACTTC

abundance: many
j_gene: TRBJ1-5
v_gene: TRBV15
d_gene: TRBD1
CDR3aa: CATSATGGAGQPQHF
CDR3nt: TGTGCCACCAGCGCGACAGGGGGCGCGGGTCAGCCCCAGCATTTT

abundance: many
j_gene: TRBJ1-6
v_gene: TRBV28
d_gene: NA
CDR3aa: CASSFSRDHSPLHF
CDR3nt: TGTGCCAGCAGTTTCTCCCGGGATCATTCACCCCTCCACTTT

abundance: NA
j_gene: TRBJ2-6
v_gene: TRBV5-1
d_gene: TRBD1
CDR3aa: CASTSGTGFPWANVLTF
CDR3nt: TGCGCCAGCACATCTGGGACAGGGTTCCCCTGGGCCAACGTCCTGACTTTC

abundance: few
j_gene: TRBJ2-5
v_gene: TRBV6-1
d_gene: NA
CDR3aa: CASSEQEWYQETQYF
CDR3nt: TGTGCCAGCAGTGAACAGGAATGGTACCAAGAGACCCAGTACTTC

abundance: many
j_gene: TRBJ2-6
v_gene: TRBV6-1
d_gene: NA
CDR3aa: CASSEGGSGANVLTF
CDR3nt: TGTGCCAGCAGTGAAGGGGGGTCTGGGGCCAACGTCCTGACTTTC

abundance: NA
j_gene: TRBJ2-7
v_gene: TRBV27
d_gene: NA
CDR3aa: CASSLSGWGSEQYF
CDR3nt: TGTGCCAGCAGTTTAAGCGGGTGGGGGAGCGAGCAGTACTTC